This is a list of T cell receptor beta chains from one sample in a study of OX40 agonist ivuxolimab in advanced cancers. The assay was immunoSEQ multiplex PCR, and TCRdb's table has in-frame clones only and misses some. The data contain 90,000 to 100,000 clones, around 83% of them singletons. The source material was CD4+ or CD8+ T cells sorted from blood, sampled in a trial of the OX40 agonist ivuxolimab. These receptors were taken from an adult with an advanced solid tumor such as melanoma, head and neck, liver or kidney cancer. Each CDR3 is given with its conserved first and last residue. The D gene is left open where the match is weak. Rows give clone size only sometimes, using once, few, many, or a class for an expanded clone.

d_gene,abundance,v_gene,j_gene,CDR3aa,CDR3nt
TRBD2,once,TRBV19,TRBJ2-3,CASLSTSGTQDTQYF,TGTGCCAGCCTCTCGACTAGCGGGACCCAAGATACGCAGTATTTT
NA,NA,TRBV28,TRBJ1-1,CASGSIGTEAFF,TGTGCCAGCGGCTCTATCGGTACTGAAGCTTTCTTT
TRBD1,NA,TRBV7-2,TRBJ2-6,CASSRDSNSGANVLTF,TGTGCCAGCAGTCGGGACAGCAATTCTGGGGCCAACGTCCTGACTTTC
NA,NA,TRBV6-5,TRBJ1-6,CASSPKGHSPLHF,TGTGCCAGCAGCCCCAAGGGGCATTCACCCCTCCACTTT
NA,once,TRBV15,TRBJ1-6,CATRGRAYNSPLHF,TGTGCCACCAGAGGAAGGGCCTATAATTCACCCCTCCACTTT
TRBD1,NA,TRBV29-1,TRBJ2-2,CSVGQTGTGGGGELFF,TGCAGCGTTGGACAGACCGGGACAGGAGGTGGCGGGGAGCTGTTTTTT
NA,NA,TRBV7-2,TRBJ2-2,CASSLDNRYTGELFF,TGTGCCAGCAGCTTAGACAACAGATACACCGGGGAGCTGTTTTTT
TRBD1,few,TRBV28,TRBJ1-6,CASSKTGNNSPLHF,TGTGCCAGCAGCAAGACAGGGAATAATTCACCCCTCCACTTT
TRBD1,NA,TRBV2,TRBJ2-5,CASSGLPGTEKGTQYF,TGTGCCAGCAGCGGACTCCCCGGGACAGAAAAGGGGACCCAGTACTTC
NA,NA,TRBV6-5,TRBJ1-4,CASSLPPEKLFF,TGTGCCAGCAGCCTACCTCCTGAAAAACTGTTTTTT
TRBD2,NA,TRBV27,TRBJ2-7,CASGLANSYEQYF,TGTGCCAGCGGACTAGCGAATTCCTACGAGCAGTACTTC
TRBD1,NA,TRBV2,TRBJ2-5,CASQWTGLETQYF,TGTGCCAGTCAATGGACAGGGCTAGAGACCCAGTACTTC
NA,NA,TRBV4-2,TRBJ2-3,CASSQADRQYF,TGTGCCAGCAGCCAAGCAGACAGGCAGTATTTT
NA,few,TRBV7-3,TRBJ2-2,CASSPLVGSRTGELFF,TGTGCCAGCAGCCCCCTCGTCGGGAGCAGAACCGGGGAGCTGTTTTTT
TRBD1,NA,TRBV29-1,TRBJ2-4,CSVDRGNIQYF,TGCAGCGTTGACAGGGGGAACATTCAGTACTTC
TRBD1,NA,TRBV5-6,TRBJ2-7,CASSLWGTGGEQYF,TGTGCCAGCAGCTTGTGGGGGACAGGGGGCGAGCAGTACTTC
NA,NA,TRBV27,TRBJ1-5,CASRFLHPQGEPPQHF,TGTGCCAGCAGATTCCTTCACCCACAGGGCGAACCGCCCCAGCATTTT
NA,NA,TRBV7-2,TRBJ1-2,CASSLTGHSYGYTF,TGTGCCAGCAGCTTAACGGGACACTCCTATGGCTACACCTTC
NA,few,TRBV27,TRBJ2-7,CASSLRVGGEQYF,TGTGCCAGCAGTTTAAGGGTGGGCGGGGAGCAGTACTTC
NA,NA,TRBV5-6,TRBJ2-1,CASSFSSRNEQFF,TGTGCCAGCAGCTTTAGCAGCCGGAACGAGCAGTTCTTC
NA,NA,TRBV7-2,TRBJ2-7,CASSGRTGRVYEQYF,TGTGCCAGCAGCGGACGGACAGGGAGGGTCTACGAGCAGTACTTC
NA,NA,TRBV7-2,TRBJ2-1,CASSTTREQFF,TGTGCCAGCAGCACCACAAGGGAGCAGTTCTTC
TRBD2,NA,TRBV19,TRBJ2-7,CARGLAGGAYEQYF,TGTGCCAGAGGACTAGCGGGAGGAGCCTACGAGCAGTACTTC
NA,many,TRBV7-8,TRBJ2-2,CASSWGRGTGELFF,TGTGCCAGCAGTTGGGGTCGAGGGACCGGGGAGCTGTTTTTT
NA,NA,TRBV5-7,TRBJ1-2,CASSLGGARNGYTF,TGTGCCAGCAGCTTGGGCGGGGCGCGCAACGGCTACACCTTC
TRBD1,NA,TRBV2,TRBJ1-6,CASAEDRDSPLHF,TGTGCCAGCGCCGAAGACAGGGATTCACCCCTCCACTTT
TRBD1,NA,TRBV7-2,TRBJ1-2,CASSFRDRVTYGYTF,TGTGCCAGCAGCTTCCGGGACAGGGTTACCTATGGCTACACCTTC
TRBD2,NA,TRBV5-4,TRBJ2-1,CASSQRGGTYNEQFF,TGTGCCAGCAGCCAGCGCGGGGGGACCTACAATGAGCAGTTCTTC
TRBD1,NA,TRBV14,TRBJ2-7,CASSSDRGRPNEQYF,TGTGCCAGCAGCTCTGACAGGGGGCGACCAAACGAGCAGTACTTC
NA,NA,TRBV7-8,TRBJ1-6,CASSLARGALNSPLHF,TGTGCCAGCAGCTTAGCGCGGGGGGCCCTTAATTCACCCCTCCACTTT
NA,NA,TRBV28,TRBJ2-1,CARGKQGVLHNEQFF,TGTGCCAGGGGGAAACAAGGGGTTTTGCACAATGAGCAGTTCTTC
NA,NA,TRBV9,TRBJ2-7,CASSVLGGFSYEQYF,TGTGCCAGCAGCGTGCTGGGGGGCTTCAGTTACGAGCAGTACTTC
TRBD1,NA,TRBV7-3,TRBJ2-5,CASSQTGERETQYF,TGTGCCAGCAGCCAGACAGGGGAGCGGGAGACCCAGTACTTC
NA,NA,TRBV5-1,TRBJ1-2,CASSLEGLIGGYTF,TGCGCCAGCAGCTTGGAAGGACTCATCGGCGGCTACACCTTC
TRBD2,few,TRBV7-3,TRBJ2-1,CASSTPSGQSFF,TGTGCCAGCAGCACCCCTAGCGGGCAATCCTTCTTC
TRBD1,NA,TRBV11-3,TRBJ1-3,CASSVGTGNVQGNTIYF,TGTGCCAGCAGCGTCGGGACAGGGAATGTCCAGGGAAACACCATATATTTT
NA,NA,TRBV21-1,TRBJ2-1,CASSKVWDAETSGTDNEQFF,TGTGCCAGCAGCAAAGTTTGGGACGCCGAGACTAGCGGGACGGACAATGAGCAGTTCTTC
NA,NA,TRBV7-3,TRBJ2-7,CASSLGDEQYF,TGTGCCAGCAGCTTAGGAGACGAGCAGTACTTC
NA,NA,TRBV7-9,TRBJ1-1,CASSDSLNTEAFF,TGTGCCAGCAGCGACAGCTTGAACACTGAAGCTTTCTTT
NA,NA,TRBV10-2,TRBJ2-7,CASEDPTANLYEQYF,TGCGCCAGCGAGGACCCGACAGCCAACCTTTACGAGCAGTACTTC
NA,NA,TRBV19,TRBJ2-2,CASSIDGGGSGELFF,TGTGCCAGTAGTATAGATGGAGGGGGAAGCGGGGAGCTGTTTTTT
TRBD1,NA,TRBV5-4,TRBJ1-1,CASSLGGTVGSLEAFF,TGTGCCAGCAGCTTGGGGGGGACAGTGGGGAGCTTGGAAGCTTTCTTT
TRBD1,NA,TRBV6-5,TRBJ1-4,CASSYGGTGGEKLFF,TGTGCCAGCAGTTACGGTGGGACAGGGGGCGAAAAACTGTTTTTT
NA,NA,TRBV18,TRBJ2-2,CASAKGLRNTGELFF,TGTGCCAGCGCAAAGGGGCTCCGGAACACCGGGGAGCTGTTTTTT
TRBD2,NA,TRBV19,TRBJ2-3,CASSTRPGLAGSTDTQYF,TGTGCCAGTAGCACTCGACCGGGACTAGCGGGTAGCACAGATACGCAGTATTTT
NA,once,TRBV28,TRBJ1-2,CASFRPSDGANYGYTF,TGTGCCAGCTTTAGGCCGTCCGACGGAGCTAACTATGGCTACACCTTC
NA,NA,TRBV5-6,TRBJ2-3,CASSLAVRSTDTQYF,TGTGCCAGCAGCTTGGCGGTCAGGTCAACAGATACGCAGTATTTT
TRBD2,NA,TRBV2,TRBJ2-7,CASSVRAGGESYEQYF,TGTGCCAGCAGTGTACGAGCGGGGGGGGAGTCCTACGAGCAGTACTTC
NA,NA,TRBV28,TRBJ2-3,CASSSHSTGSTDTQYF,TGTGCCAGCAGTTCCCATTCAACAGGGAGCACAGATACGCAGTATTTT
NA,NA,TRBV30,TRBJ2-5,CAWSRFAGQTQYF,TGTGCCTGGAGTAGGTTTGCAGGCCAGACCCAGTACTTC